The sequence of this TCR beta chain was determined in a study of OX40 agonist ivuxolimab in advanced cancers. The repertoire was sequenced with immunoSEQ multiplex PCR; TCRdb's copy has only in-frame clones and lacks some. The table lists 35,000 to 45,000 clones, 70% to 85% of them singletons. To note about this clone: Its antigen is not known.

Findings of the study overall: The expanded peripheral T cells' antigen specificity was not determined.

Trimming took off 8 bases at V and 5 bases at J, with 18 bases between the two ends. Germline V gene lookup returns CDR1 SGHAT and CDR2 FQNNGV. CDR3 length: 14 residues. The receptor's source is an adult with an advanced solid tumor such as melanoma, head and neck, liver or kidney cancer. This chain joins TRBV11-2 and TRBJ2-5; weak D call: TRBD1 (6 bases). This material consisted of CD4+ or CD8+ T cells sorted from blood, taken in a trial of the OX40 agonist ivuxolimab. CDR3 loop: CASQVGRGGETQYF. CDR3 coding DNA: TGTGCCAGCCAAGTGGGCAGGGGCGGGGAGACCCAGTACTTC. Supplemented by reference TRBV11-2 and TRBJ2-5, the full variable domain reads EAGVAQSPRYKIIEKRQSVAFWCNPISGHATLYWYQQILGQGPKLLIQFQNNGVVDDSQLPKDRFSAERLKGVDSTLKIQPAKLEDSAVYLCASQVGRGGETQYFGPGTRLLVL.